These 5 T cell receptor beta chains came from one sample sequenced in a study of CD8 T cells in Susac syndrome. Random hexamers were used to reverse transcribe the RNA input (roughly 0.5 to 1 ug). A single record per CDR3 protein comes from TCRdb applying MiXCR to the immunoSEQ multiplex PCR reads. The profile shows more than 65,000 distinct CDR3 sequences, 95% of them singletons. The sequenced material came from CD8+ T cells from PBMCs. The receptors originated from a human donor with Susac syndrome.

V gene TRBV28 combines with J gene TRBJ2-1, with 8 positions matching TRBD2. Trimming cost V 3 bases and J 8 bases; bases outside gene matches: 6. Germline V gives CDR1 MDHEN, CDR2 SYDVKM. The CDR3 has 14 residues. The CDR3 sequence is CASSFSGTGDEQFF. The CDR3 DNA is TGTGCCAGCAGTTTTAGCGGGACGGGCGATGAGCAGTTCTTC.

For the CDR3, the DNA is TGTGCCAGCAGTTTAGCGCGGAGGGAGGGTGAGTTCTTC. Translated: CASSLARREGEFF. The genes are TRBV12-3 or TRBV12-4 and TRBJ2-1; 7 bases align to TRBD2. V lost 0 bases to trimming and J lost 14 bases; unmatched junction nucleotides: 7. The CDR3 covers 13 residues.

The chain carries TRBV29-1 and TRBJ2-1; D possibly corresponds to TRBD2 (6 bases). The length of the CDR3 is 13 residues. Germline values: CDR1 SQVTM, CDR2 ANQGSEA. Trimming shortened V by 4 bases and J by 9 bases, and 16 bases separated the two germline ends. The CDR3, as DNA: TGCAGCGTTGCTCCTAGCGTGGGGAGTGAGCAGTTCTTC. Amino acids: CSVAPSVGSEQFF.

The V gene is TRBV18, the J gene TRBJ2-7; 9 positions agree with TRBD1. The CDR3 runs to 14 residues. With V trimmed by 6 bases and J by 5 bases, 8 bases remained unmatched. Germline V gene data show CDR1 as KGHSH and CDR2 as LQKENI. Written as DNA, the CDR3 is TGTGCCAGCTCCCCTACGGACAGGGGCCACGAGCAGTACTTC. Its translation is CASSPTDRGHEQYF.

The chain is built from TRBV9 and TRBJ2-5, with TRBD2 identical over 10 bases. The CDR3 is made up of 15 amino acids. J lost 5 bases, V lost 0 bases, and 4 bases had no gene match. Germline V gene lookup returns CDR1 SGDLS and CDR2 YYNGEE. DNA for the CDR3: TGTGCCAGCAGCGTAGGGACTAGCGGAGGGGAGACCCAGTACTTC. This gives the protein CASSVGTSGGETQYF.